Presented here are 12 T cell receptor beta chains from one specimen sequenced in a study of T cell repertoires in cytomegalovirus infection. From the reads, TCRdb called clonotypes with MiXCR, one entry per CDR3 protein. Among about 360,000 distinct CDR3 sequences listed, 15% to 20% were seen once. Sequencing used PBMCs. The source is a human donor in good health (CMV status not recorded). Some clones in this sample may be carry-over from other donors' samples.

The J gene is TRBJ2-7, the V gene TRBV7-9; D may be TRBD2 (5 bases). Trimming removed 4 bases at V and 2 bases at J, with 12 bases between. In germline, CDR1 is SEHNR, CDR2 FQNEAQ (reference sequence). This CDR3 contains 14 residues. The chain's CDR3 is CASSSPGWTYEQYF. In DNA, the CDR3 is TGTGCCAGCAGCTCGCCGGGATGGACCTACGAGCAGTACTTC.

In its sample, this clonotype was seen many times. This chain's CDR3 is CASSSSGTSLREQFF. Here the CDR3 DNA reads TGTGCCAGCAGTTCATCCGGGACTAGTCTACGGGAGCAGTTCTTC. The rearrangement links TRBV28 to TRBJ2-1, with 8 bases identical to TRBD2. With 4 bases clipped from V and 10 bases from J, the junction kept 12 bases outside the gene matches. CDR3 length: 15 residues. The germline gives CDR1 MDHEN, CDR2 SYDVKM.

The count of this clonotype is one. The chain combines TRBV20-1 with TRBJ2-1; D tentatively reads TRBD1 or TRBD2 (5 bases each). The V end lost 4 bases, the J end lost 9 bases, and 13 bases lay between the germline ends. This CDR3 has 12 amino acids. The germline V gene has CDR1 DFQATT and CDR2 SNEGSKA (reference sequence). CDR3 loop: CSANGAGSEQFF. Here the CDR3 DNA reads TGCAGTGCTAATGGGGCAGGGAGTGAGCAGTTCTTC.

Turning to this clonotype: A much more abundant neighbour one base away suggests this may be a read error. The chain recombines TRBV7-2 with TRBJ1-1; maybe TRBD1 (5 bases). The germline V gene encodes CDR1 SGHTA and CDR2 FQGNSA. The CDR3 runs 14 residues. CDR3 sequence: CASSLEGTRGEALF. The CDR3 DNA sequence: TGTGCCAGCAGCTTAGAAGGTACAAGGGGTGAAGCTTTATTT.

This chain's CDR3 is CAWGLGTSGISYEQYF. In DNA, the CDR3 is TGTGCCTGGGGGCTAGGGACTAGCGGGATAAGCTACGAGCAGTACTTC. The J gene is TRBJ2-7, the V gene TRBV30; 13 positions agree with TRBD2. The CDR3 is made up of 16 amino acids. Unmatched junction bases numbered 10, after V lost 5 bases and J lost 3 bases. The germline V gene encodes CDR1 GTSNPN and CDR2 SVGIG (reference sequence).

This chain uses TRBV12-3 or TRBV12-4 with TRBJ2-5; maybe TRBD2 (5 bases). Trimming took 1 base from V and 2 from J, leaving 11 bases between them. This CDR3 has 15 amino acids. CDR3 sequence (DNA): TGTGCCAGCAGTTTAGGGGCTAGCAGGCAAGAGACCCAGTACTTC. Amino acids: CASSLGASRQETQYF.

The genes are TRBV6-2 or TRBV6-3 and TRBJ2-1, with D perhaps assigned TRBD1 or TRBD2 (5 bases each). With 7 bases removed from V and 7 bases from J, the gap between germline ends came to 14 bases. The CDR3 extends over 13 amino acids. Per germline, CDR1 MNHEY and CDR2 SVGEGT. CDR3 in DNA: TGTGCCAGCACCCCGGGACCATGGAATGAGCAGTTCTTC. Its translation is CASTPGPWNEQFF.

The chain has TRBV29-1 and TRBJ2-1; D is possibly TRBD2 (7 bases). In germline, CDR1 is SQVTM, CDR2 ANQGSEA. The CDR3 spans 15 residues. Trimming stripped 5 bases from V and 0 bases from J, with 14 bases between. For the CDR3, the DNA is TGCAGCGTTAGTGGCGGGGGCTTCTCCTACAATGAGCAGTTCTTC. The encoded protein is CSVSGGGFSYNEQFF.

A few counts support this clonotype. The genes are TRBV20-1 and TRBJ2-3; the D gene is possibly TRBD1 (6 bases). CDR3 length: 11 amino acids. Germline CDR1 DFQATT, CDR2 SNEGSKA (reference sequence). V was clipped by 6 bases and J by 15 bases, with 19 bases between them. The CDR3 loop is CSAERQDALYF. In DNA form, the CDR3 reads TGCAGTGCGGAGCGACAGGACGCGCTATATTTT.

The chain recombines TRBV5-6 with TRBJ2-5; either TRBD1 or TRBD2 may fit D (7 bases each). Trimming stripped 3 bases from V and 1 base from J, with 16 bases between. Germline loops: CDR1 SGHDT, CDR2 YYEEEE. CDR3 length: 16 amino acids. CDR3 coding DNA: TGTGCCAGCAGCTCTCAGGGGGGAGGGCCCCAAGAGACCCAGTACTTC. Translation: CASSSQGGGPQETQYF.

The genes are TRBV6-8 and TRBJ2-5; 7 bases match TRBD2. The trim removed 1 base at V and 4 bases at J, leaving 9 bases unmatched. The CDR3 covers 16 residues. Germline CDR1 is MNHGY and CDR2 is SAAAGT. The CDR3 loop is CASSYWEGTSRETQYF. The CDR3 DNA follows: TGTGCCAGCAGTTACTGGGAGGGTACCAGCAGAGAGACCCAGTACTTC.

This chain joins TRBV29-1 and TRBJ1-3; no clear D. Germline V gives CDR1 SQVTM, CDR2 ANQGSEA. The V gene lost 3 bases and the J gene lost 2 bases, with 11 bases spanning the gap. This CDR3 is 14 amino acids long. The CDR3 is CSVEWLGTGNTIYF. For the CDR3, the DNA is TGCAGCGTTGAGTGGCTGGGTACTGGAAACACCATATATTTT.